This T cell receptor (beta chain) is from a study of regulatory T cells in long-lasting Graves disease. This clonotype has ten or more counts. Its antigen remains unidentified. The time point denotes: newly diagnosed GD, antithyroid drugs for less than 3 months. Researchers made the TCR library from RNA that was extracted from PBMCs. Peripheral blood, approximately 9 milliliters of it, was drawn into EDTA tubes. According to the study, TCR beta libraries were built with iRepertoire HTBI primers and CDR3-region Arm-PCR. TCRdb re-derived calls from the multiplex PCR reads in MiXCR, one entry per CDR3 protein. There are roughly 500,000 distinct CDR3 sequences in the sample; approximately 13% occur only once, and roughly a tenth lies in the top ten. The CDR3 extends over 11 amino acids. V lost 6 bases to trimming and J lost 8 bases, with 12 bases between them. Germline CDR1 reads SQVTM; CDR2 reads ANQGSEA.

Study-wide results and limits: Persistent disease preferred TRBV28, TRBJ1-2 and TRBJ2-5.

These data were likewise used in another study, on T cells in Graves' hyperthyroidism and ophthalmopathy.

The TCR comes from a man aged 25-40 years with Graves disease. The chain joins TRBV29-1 to TRBJ2-3, with D hard to call. The material was peripheral blood mononuclear cells (PBMCs), obtained at new diagnosis, from a patient treated with antithyroid drugs. CDR3 in amino acids: CSVRAPGTQYF. The CDR3, as DNA: TGCAGCGTACGGGCCCCGGGTACGCAGTATTTT.